A single sample gave rise to the 22 T cell receptor beta chains below, sequenced in a study of Graves' ophthalmopathy and Graves' hyperthyroidism (dated by TCRdb to the late 2010s). Sequencer: Illumina HiSeq 2000. TCR beta CDR3 regions were amplified from RNA transcripts for repertoire sequencing. A first-round RT-PCR used HTBI primers with the Qiagen OneStep RT-PCR kit, followed by a second-round multiplex PCR, size selection and purification. TCRdb reanalyzed the raw reads on its own, using fastp at Q25 for trimming and MiXCR for clone calling, and kept in-frame beta chains. Entries that share a CDR3 protein sequence are merged under the most common genes and DNA. Recorded for this sample are around 660,000 distinct CDR3 sequences; under 50% of them occurred a single time. More than 2.5% of the sample rests with the top ten. Sequenced input: peripheral blood. These receptors were taken from an adult man with Graves' ophthalmopathy.

Turning to this clonotype: A much more abundant neighbour one base away suggests this may be a read error. The conserved closing phenylalanine or tryptophan is absent in this CDR3, likely reflecting a read error. This chain uses TRBV20-1 with TRBJ1-1; the D is unclear. Germline V lookup: CDR1 DFQATT, CDR2 SNEGSKA (reference sequence). The CDR3 runs 14 residues. The V end was cut by 1 base, the J end by 6 bases, with 15 bases between. CDR3: CSARARVGRAEAFS. The CDR3 DNA is TGCAGTGCTAGAGCGAGGGTTGGTCGTGCTGAAGCTTTCTCT.

This chain connects TRBV15 to TRBJ1-3, with TRBD1 identical over 9 bases. Germline CDR1 is LNHNV and CDR2 is YYDKDF (reference sequence). V dropped 1 base and J dropped 7; count of bases not matched to a gene: 5. The CDR3 loop spans 15 amino acids. CDR3 DNA: TGTGCCACCAGCAGAGGTTGGGACAGGGACAACACCATATATTTT. Amino acids: CATSRGWDRDNTIYF.

Of note for this clonotype: A much larger clone lies one base from this, so it may be a read error. V gene TRBV2 combines with J gene TRBJ2-5; 10 bases agree with TRBD2. The length of the CDR3 is 19 residues. V was pared by 1 base and J by 4 bases, with 15 bases of the junction left unmatched. Germline V CDR1 and CDR2: SNHLY, FYNNEI. For the CDR3, the DNA is TGTGCCAGCAGTGAAGGCCACCGAAAAACTAGCGGGGAAGGAGAGACCCAGTACTTC. It yields the protein CASSEGHRKTSGEGETQYF.

This chain joins TRBV7-6 and TRBJ2-3; D uncertain. Germline V lookup: CDR1 SGHVS, CDR2 FNYEAQ. The CDR3 contains 12 residues. Trimming left V 1 base short and J 6 bases short, with 5 bases between. The CDR3 here is CASSLGEDTQYF. The DNA of the CDR3 is TGTGCCAGCAGCTTAGGTGAGGATACGCAGTATTTT.

This clonotype was picked up many times. The chain uses TRBV7-9 and TRBJ2-7, with D possibly being TRBD1 or TRBD2 (5 bases each). The CDR3 is 14 residues long. V dropped 6 bases and J dropped 2 bases, with 14 bases sitting between them. Per the germline V gene, CDR1 is SEHNR and CDR2 is FQNEAQ (reference sequence). The DNA of the CDR3 is TGTGCCAGCAGAGTGGGGACGGGTCCCTACGAGCAGTACTTC. Its translation: CASRVGTGPYEQYF.

The rearrangement joins TRBV5-1 to TRBJ2-5; tentatively, D is TRBD1 (5 bases). From germline, CDR1 is SGHRS and CDR2 YFSETQ. The CDR3 is 14 amino acids. Trimming removed 7 bases from V and 7 bases from J, with 20 bases in between. The chain's CDR3 is CASRTRDSGSTQYF. CDR3 DNA sequence: TGCGCCAGCCGAACGAGAGACAGTGGATCGACCCAGTACTTC.

This chain uses TRBV7-2 with TRBJ1-1; 9 bases line up with TRBD1. V was clipped by 8 bases and J by 6 bases; unmatched bases: 10. Germline V CDR1 and CDR2: SGHTA, FQGNSA. This CDR3 has 14 residues. The CDR3 loop is CASSPPGQGPEAFF. CDR3 nucleotides: TGTGCCAGCTCACCACCGGGACAGGGACCTGAAGCTTTCTTT.

The rearrangement joins TRBV2 to TRBJ2-5; D remains ambiguous. Germline V gene lookup returns CDR1 SNHLY and CDR2 FYNNEI. The V end lost 2 bases, the J end lost 5 bases, and 6 bases lay between the germline ends. This CDR3 is 12 amino acids long. CDR3: CASSERRETQYF. The CDR3 DNA reads as TGTGCCAGCAGTGAACGCAGGGAGACCCAGTACTTC.

The rearrangement links TRBV25-1 to TRBJ2-7; either TRBD1 or TRBD2 may fit D (5 bases each). The CDR3 has 22 amino acids. Germline-derived CDR1 and CDR2 are MGHDK and SYGVNS. V gave up 9 bases and J gave up 5 bases, with 44 bases separating them. CDR3 sequence reads: CARVGAWGNTICPGGAGNEQYF. The CDR3 DNA is TGTGCCAGGGTAGGGGCGTGGGGAAACACCATATGTCCCGGAGGTGCTGGCAACGAGCAGTACTTC.

This clonotype has just a few counts. J is TRBJ1-1 and V is TRBV11-2; TRBD1 might be the D (6 bases). The V end was cut by 1 base, the J end by 4 bases, with 19 bases between. The CDR3 is 17 amino acids. Germline V CDR1 and CDR2: SGHAT, FQNNGV. The CDR3 DNA reads TGTGCCAGCAGCTTAGTTGTGTTGTGGGGGCCGGGCACTGAAGCTTTCTTT. Translating it yields CASSLVVLWGPGTEAFF.

The V gene is TRBV7-3, the J gene TRBJ2-1; D is ambiguous. Germline V CDR1 and CDR2: SGHTA, FQGTGA. The CDR3 is 15 residues long. The germline V and J ends were trimmed by 7 bases and 8 bases, with 21 bases remaining between them. The CDR3 loop reads CASKPNLVAVYEQFF. As DNA, the CDR3 is TGTGCCAGCAAGCCGAACTTGGTGGCCGTATATGAGCAGTTCTTC.

V is TRBV25-1 and J is TRBJ2-7; D is ambiguous. This CDR3 has 14 amino acids. V was clipped by 5 bases and J by 2 bases, with 13 bases between them. Looked up from germline, CDR1 is MGHDK and CDR2 is SYGVNS. CDR3 DNA: TGTGCCAGCAGTTCCCCTAGGAGCCCCTACGAGCAGTACTTC. Its protein product is CASSSPRSPYEQYF.

The chain joins TRBV19 to TRBJ2-1; 11 positions agree with TRBD2. CDR1 LNHDA and CDR2 SQIVND come from the germline V gene (reference sequence). The CDR3 consists of 15 residues. Trimming removed 10 bases from V and 8 bases from J; junction bases left unmatched: 13. CDR3: CATHHGTSGRDEQFF. CDR3 nucleotides: TGTGCCACCCACCACGGGACTAGCGGTAGGGATGAGCAGTTCTTC.

The rearrangement links TRBV30 to TRBJ2-5, with D perhaps matching TRBD2 (6 bases). The V and J ends lost 1 base and 1 base respectively, with 10 bases between them. The V gene's germline CDR1 is GTSNPN and CDR2 SVGIG (reference sequence). The CDR3 has 14 amino acids. Here the CDR3 DNA reads TGTGCCTGGAGTGATGCCGGGGGCCAAGAGACCCAGTACTTC. Protein product: CAWSDAGGQETQYF.

The chain carries TRBV19 and TRBJ1-5, with 11 positions matching TRBD1. CDR1 LNHDA and CDR2 SQIVND come from the germline V gene (reference sequence). The V segment lost 6 bases and the J segment 4 bases; nucleotides outside the gene matches: 5. The CDR3 loop spans 15 amino acids. The CDR3, as DNA: TGTGCCAGTAGATCCGGGACAGGGGGAAATCAGCCCCAGCATTTT. This codes for CASRSGTGGNQPQHF.

The CDR3 nucleotides read TGCAGCCTGGGACATCGTACTGAAGCTTTCTTT. It encodes CSLGHRTEAFF. The chain recombines TRBV29-1 with TRBJ1-1, with D possibly TRBD1 on 6 matching bases. There are 11 residues in the CDR3. Germline lookup yields CDR1 SQVTM and CDR2 ANQGSEA. The V end was cut by 8 bases, the J end by 5 bases, with 12 bases between.

This clonotype was recorded at least ten times. This chain joins TRBV12-3 or TRBV12-4 and TRBJ2-5, with 9 bases identical to TRBD1. The CDR3 consists of 14 residues. The ends lost 3 bases at V and 5 bases at J; junction bases unmatched: 4. Here the CDR3 reads CASSFQQGAETQYF. CDR3 in DNA: TGTGCCAGCAGTTTTCAACAGGGGGCTGAGACCCAGTACTTC.

This clonotype was recorded once. For the CDR3, the DNA is TGCAGTGCTAGAGATGAGGTAGCTAGCGGGTTTTACGAGCAGTACTTC. Translated, it gives CSARDEVASGFYEQYF. The gene calls are TRBV20-1 and TRBJ2-7; TRBD2 agrees at 8 bases. Germline CDR1 and CDR2: DFQATT and SNEGSKA (reference sequence). The V gene end was trimmed by 0 bases and the J gene end by 4 bases; junction bases not matched to a gene: 11. This CDR3 region has 16 residues.

In its sample, this clonotype was seen a few times. The chain uses TRBV12-3 or TRBV12-4 and TRBJ2-3, with 8 bases fitting TRBD2. CDR3 length: 17 amino acids. V was pared by 4 bases and J by 2 bases, with 11 bases of the junction left unmatched. This CDR3 reads CASSSEPGLGATDTQYF. The CDR3 bases are TGTGCCAGCAGTTCGGAACCGGGACTAGGGGCCACAGATACGCAGTATTTT.

This clonotype was seen a few times. The V and J genes are TRBV6-2 or TRBV6-3 and TRBJ1-6; 9 nucleotides align to TRBD1. V gave up 10 bases and J gave up 7 bases; unmatched junction bases: 5. This CDR3 has 13 residues. CDR1 is MNHEY, CDR2 SVGEGT, per germline. The CDR3 region has the DNA TGTGCCACCGTGGGACAGGGCAATTCACCCCTCCACTTT. Its protein is CATVGQGNSPLHF.

With respect to this clonotype: One junction end disagrees with the germline gene, perhaps due to a read error. V and J are TRBV7-8 and TRBJ2-6; D uncertain. There are 18 residues in the CDR3. Germline CDR1 and CDR2: SGHVS and FQNEAQ. CDR3 DNA: TGTGCCAGCAGTTTAGACCGCAGAGGTTGGTCTGGGGCCAACGTCCTGACTTTC. It encodes CASSLDRRGWSGANVLTF.

The chain links TRBV5-1 to TRBJ2-7; D is unclear. V lost 0 bases to trimming and J lost 0 bases, with 10 bases between them. CDR3 size: 15 residues. Germline CDR1 and CDR2: SGHRS and YFSETQ. As DNA, the CDR3 is TGCGCCAGCAGCTTGGCTGCGCCTAGCTCCTACGAGCAGTACTTC. This encodes CASSLAAPSSYEQYF.